These T cell receptor beta chains were read from a single sample in a study of regulatory T cells in long-lasting Graves disease. MiXCR, applied by TCRdb to the multiplex PCR reads, yields one record per CDR3 protein. The sample holds about 220,000 distinct CDR3 sequences, around 16% seen once. This sample comprised peripheral blood mononuclear cells (PBMCs), obtained at new diagnosis, from a patient treated with antithyroid drugs. These receptors were taken from a female donor with Graves disease. Both conserved end residues are part of each CDR3. D genes are given only for firm matches. For some rows the clone size is stated as once, few or many, or as a class when expanded; others skip it.

d_call: .; clone_size: many; v_call: TRBV10-3; j_call: TRBJ1-2; cdr3_aa: CATSLLDGPNYGYTF; cdr3_nt: TGTGCCACAAGCTTACTGGACGGACCTAACTATGGCTACACCTTC
d_call: .; clone_size: many; v_call: TRBV9; j_call: TRBJ2-7; cdr3_aa: CASSVGTGPYEQYF; cdr3_nt: TGTGCCAGCAGCGTAGGGACGGGGCCTTACGAGCAGTACTTC
d_call: .; clone_size: many; v_call: TRBV11-2; j_call: TRBJ1-4; cdr3_aa: CASSSSTGRNEKLFF; cdr3_nt: TGTGCCAGCAGCTCCTCGACAGGTCGTAATGAAAAACTGTTTTTT
d_call: .; clone_size: many; v_call: TRBV29-1; j_call: TRBJ2-7; cdr3_aa: CSVVRGTRWDEQYF; cdr3_nt: TGCAGCGTTGTCCGGGGTACGAGGTGGGACGAGCAGTACTTC
d_call: .; clone_size: few; v_call: TRBV29-1; j_call: TRBJ1-2; cdr3_aa: CSVAGDEGYTF; cdr3_nt: TGCAGCGTTGCAGGGGATGAGGGCTACACCTTC
d_call: .; clone_size: many; v_call: TRBV2; j_call: TRBJ1-1; cdr3_aa: CASTSHGGGTEAFF; cdr3_nt: TGTGCCAGCACCTCCCATGGGGGGGGCACTGAAGCTTTCTTT
d_call: .; clone_size: many; v_call: TRBV12-3/TRBV12-4; j_call: TRBJ1-5; cdr3_aa: CASSYGLGNQPQHF; cdr3_nt: TGTGCCAGCAGTTACGGGTTGGGCAATCAGCCCCAGCATTTT
d_call: TRBD2; clone_size: many; v_call: TRBV2; j_call: TRBJ2-7; cdr3_aa: CASSEGGLAGMYEQYF; cdr3_nt: TGTGCCAGCAGTGAAGGGGGACTAGCGGGGATGTACGAGCAGTACTTC
d_call: .; clone_size: .; v_call: TRBV2; j_call: TRBJ2-7; cdr3_aa: CASGLVRSYEQYF; cdr3_nt: TGTGCCAGCGGCCTCGTACGCTCCTACGAGCAGTACTTC
d_call: TRBD1; clone_size: few; v_call: TRBV6-1; j_call: TRBJ2-7; cdr3_aa: CASSSRDRGSYEQYF; cdr3_nt: TGTGCCAGCAGTAGTCGCGACAGGGGCTCCTACGAGCAGTACTTC
d_call: .; clone_size: many; v_call: TRBV20-1; j_call: TRBJ1-5; cdr3_aa: CSARGVRGGGNQPQHF; cdr3_nt: TGCAGTGCTAGAGGGGTAAGGGGAGGGGGCAATCAGCCCCAGCATTTT
d_call: TRBD1; clone_size: many; v_call: TRBV5-5; j_call: TRBJ2-7; cdr3_aa: CASSARTGVGEQYF; cdr3_nt: TGTGCCAGCAGCGCCCGGACAGGGGTCGGCGAGCAGTACTTC
d_call: .; clone_size: .; v_call: TRBV2; j_call: TRBJ2-1; cdr3_aa: CASMQGLNSYNEQFF; cdr3_nt: TGTGCCAGCATGCAGGGGCTCAACTCCTACAATGAGCAGTTCTTC
d_call: TRBD1; clone_size: many; v_call: TRBV7-9; j_call: TRBJ1-5; cdr3_aa: CASSWDREDQPQHF; cdr3_nt: TGTGCCAGCAGCTGGGACAGGGAGGATCAGCCCCAGCATTTT
d_call: .; clone_size: .; v_call: TRBV3-1; j_call: TRBJ2-3; cdr3_aa: CASSQDLNGGGADTQYF; cdr3_nt: TGTGCCAGCAGCCAAGATCTTAACGGAGGAGGGGCAGATACGCAGTATTTT
d_call: TRBD2; clone_size: many; v_call: TRBV6-1; j_call: TRBJ2-7; cdr3_aa: CASRSSGRSYEQYF; cdr3_nt: TGTGCCAGCAGGTCTAGCGGGCGTTCCTACGAGCAGTACTTC
d_call: .; clone_size: .; v_call: TRBV4-1; j_call: TRBJ1-1; cdr3_aa: CASSRGVEAEAFF; cdr3_nt: TGCGCCAGCAGCCGCGGGGTGGAGGCTGAAGCTTTCTTT
d_call: .; clone_size: .; v_call: TRBV29-1; j_call: TRBJ1-1; cdr3_aa: CSVEDVYQGVEAFF; cdr3_nt: TGCAGCGTTGAAGATGTTTACCAGGGAGTTGAGGCTTTCTTT
d_call: .; clone_size: few; v_call: TRBV7-3; j_call: TRBJ2-5; cdr3_aa: CASSLEYQETQYF; cdr3_nt: TGTGCCAGCAGCCTAGAGTACCAAGAGACCCAGTACTTC
d_call: .; clone_size: once; v_call: TRBV27; j_call: TRBJ2-2; cdr3_aa: CASSLKQSAGELFF; cdr3_nt: TGTGCCAGCAGTTTAAAACAGAGTGCCGGGGAGCTGTTTTTT
d_call: TRBD2; clone_size: few; v_call: TRBV19; j_call: TRBJ2-1; cdr3_aa: CASSRLAGGINNEQFF; cdr3_nt: TGTGCCAGTAGCCGACTAGCGGGAGGGATTAACAATGAGCAGTTCTTC
d_call: .; clone_size: many; v_call: TRBV18; j_call: TRBJ1-1; cdr3_aa: CASSPAPTGLNTEAFF; cdr3_nt: TGTGCCAGCTCACCCGCGCCGACAGGCTTGAACACTGAAGCTTTCTTT
d_call: .; clone_size: many; v_call: TRBV11-2; j_call: TRBJ2-7; cdr3_aa: CASSLVGTYEQYF; cdr3_nt: TGTGCCAGCAGCTTAGTGGGGACCTACGAGCAGTACTTC
d_call: .; clone_size: many; v_call: TRBV12-3/TRBV12-4; j_call: TRBJ2-7; cdr3_aa: CASSLNFYEQYF; cdr3_nt: TGTGCCAGCAGTTTAAACTTTTACGAGCAGTACTTC
d_call: .; clone_size: many; v_call: TRBV12-3/TRBV12-4; j_call: TRBJ1-2; cdr3_aa: CASSLADSYGYTF; cdr3_nt: TGTGCCAGCAGTTTAGCGGACAGCTATGGCTACACCTTC
d_call: TRBD1; clone_size: many; v_call: TRBV12-3/TRBV12-4; j_call: TRBJ2-5; cdr3_aa: CASSLGQGETQYF; cdr3_nt: TGTGCCAGCAGTCTAGGACAGGGGGAGACCCAGTACTTC
d_call: .; clone_size: .; v_call: TRBV6-2/TRBV6-3; j_call: TRBJ2-1; cdr3_aa: CASSYQGSPPYEQFF; cdr3_nt: TGTGCCAGCAGTTACCAAGGGAGTCCTCCCTATGAGCAGTTCTTC
d_call: .; clone_size: many; v_call: TRBV18; j_call: TRBJ1-2; cdr3_aa: CASSPDSPNYGYTF; cdr3_nt: TGTGCCAGCTCACCGGACAGCCCTAACTATGGCTACACCTTC
d_call: TRBD1; clone_size: .; v_call: TRBV11-2; j_call: TRBJ2-2; cdr3_aa: CASSRAGGATGELFF; cdr3_nt: TGTGCCAGCAGCCGCGCAGGGGGCGCCACCGGGGAGCTGTTTTTT
d_call: .; clone_size: many; v_call: TRBV28; j_call: TRBJ1-5; cdr3_aa: CASRPARGDQPQHF; cdr3_nt: TGTGCCAGCAGGCCCGCGAGAGGAGATCAGCCCCAGCATTTT
d_call: TRBD2; clone_size: .; v_call: TRBV6-1; j_call: TRBJ2-7; cdr3_aa: CASRLGLAGYEQYF; cdr3_nt: TGTGCCAGCAGACTAGGACTAGCGGGCTACGAGCAGTACTTC
d_call: .; clone_size: many; v_call: TRBV9; j_call: TRBJ1-2; cdr3_aa: CASSARIETGYTF; cdr3_nt: TGTGCCAGCAGCGCGAGGATAGAGACTGGCTACACCTTC
d_call: TRBD1; clone_size: many; v_call: TRBV11-3; j_call: TRBJ2-1; cdr3_aa: CASSPGQGAPNNEQFF; cdr3_nt: TGTGCCAGCAGCCCAGGACAGGGGGCACCAAACAATGAGCAGTTCTTC
d_call: .; clone_size: many; v_call: TRBV6-1; j_call: TRBJ2-2; cdr3_aa: CASSLMRWTGELFF; cdr3_nt: TGTGCCAGCAGTCTCATGAGGTGGACCGGGGAGCTGTTTTTT
d_call: TRBD1; clone_size: many; v_call: TRBV19; j_call: TRBJ1-5; cdr3_aa: CASSIDGDRNQPQHF; cdr3_nt: TGTGCCAGTAGTATAGATGGGGACAGAAATCAGCCCCAGCATTTT
d_call: .; clone_size: many; v_call: TRBV2; j_call: TRBJ1-2; cdr3_aa: CASSEEGQWNYGYTF; cdr3_nt: TGTGCCAGCAGTGAAGAAGGACAGTGGAACTATGGCTACACCTTC
d_call: TRBD1; clone_size: few; v_call: TRBV4-1; j_call: TRBJ1-5; cdr3_aa: CASSQDPGTAAQPQHF; cdr3_nt: TGCGCCAGCAGCCAAGATCCCGGGACAGCAGCTCAGCCCCAGCATTTT
d_call: .; clone_size: .; v_call: TRBV7-9; j_call: TRBJ2-1; cdr3_aa: CASSLDYERDTVNEQFF; cdr3_nt: TGTGCCAGCAGCTTAGATTATGAGAGGGACACGGTCAATGAGCAGTTCTTC
d_call: TRBD1; clone_size: .; v_call: TRBV7-2; j_call: TRBJ1-2; cdr3_aa: CASSAQQGWAEGYTF; cdr3_nt: TGTGCCAGCAGCGCCCAACAGGGGTGGGCGGAAGGCTACACCTTC
d_call: TRBD2; clone_size: medium-sized; v_call: TRBV12-3/TRBV12-4; j_call: TRBJ2-3; cdr3_aa: CASNPSGRAGDTQYF; cdr3_nt: TGTGCCAGCAATCCTAGCGGGAGGGCCGGAGATACGCAGTATTTT
d_call: .; clone_size: many; v_call: TRBV7-2; j_call: TRBJ2-7; cdr3_aa: CASSRGGSVLMGEQYF; cdr3_nt: TGTGCCAGCAGCCGTGGGGGGTCTGTTCTAATGGGGGAGCAGTACTTC